Given below is one T cell receptor (beta chain) in context. The entry originates in a study of cytomegalovirus exposure and HLA in healthy donors. Participants comprised healthy donors of bone marrow. The PCR contained 60 Vbeta and 13 Jbeta primers. This table comes from immunoSEQ multiplex PCR, and its TCRdb copy is limited to in-frame clones, with some not included. The data contain 90,000 to 100,000 clones, around 77% of them seen just once; the ten biggest clones take up roughly 7.7%. CDR3 length: 13 amino acids. Germline CDR1 SGHTA, CDR2 FQGNSA. Trimming cost V 5 bases and J 4 bases, with 11 bases left between them.

This clonotype was sampled from a female donor in good health and CMV-seronegative. Sample: PBMCs. The rearrangement links TRBV7-2 to TRBJ2-5; tentative D call: TRBD2 (5 bases). The CDR3 spells CASSPLGRETQYF. Here the CDR3 DNA reads TGTGCCAGCAGCCCCCTGGGGAGAGAGACCCAGTACTTC.